A selection of T cell receptor beta chains follows, all from one sample in a study of cytomegalovirus exposure and HLA in healthy donors. Assay: immunoSEQ multiplex PCR; the TCRdb copy retains only in-frame clones and omits some. The sample includes approximately 150,000 clones, about two thirds of them seen just once. The sample was PBMCs. The receptor set was obtained from a young man in good health and CMV-seropositive. CDR3s include the opening cysteine and the closing phenylalanine or tryptophan. D genes are given only for firm matches.

d_gene: TRBD2; v_gene: TRBV28; CDR3aa: CASSFELAGPLNEQFF
d_gene: NA; v_gene: TRBV5-1; CDR3aa: CASSPGGSNYGYTF
d_gene: NA; v_gene: TRBV9; CDR3aa: CASSTQVSSGNTIYF
d_gene: NA; v_gene: TRBV6-6; CDR3aa: CASSYSGGTAYEQYF
d_gene: TRBD2; v_gene: TRBV6-5; CDR3aa: CASRRSGRAYEQYF
d_gene: NA; v_gene: TRBV19; CDR3aa: CASSIGGAGLSGYEQYF
d_gene: NA; v_gene: TRBV7-6; CDR3aa: CASSLDWHSNEKLFF
d_gene: NA; v_gene: TRBV4-2; CDR3aa: CASSQDRGETQYF
d_gene: NA; v_gene: TRBV28; CDR3aa: CASSLGREETQYF
d_gene: TRBD2; v_gene: TRBV5-5; CDR3aa: CASSPEAGASYEQYF
d_gene: TRBD1; v_gene: TRBV6-5; CDR3aa: CASRDPGQGTDGYTF
d_gene: NA; v_gene: TRBV7-6; CDR3aa: CASSPSQETQYF
d_gene: NA; v_gene: TRBV11-2; CDR3aa: CASSQLVEGSYNEQFF
d_gene: TRBD2; v_gene: TRBV19; CDR3aa: CASSPSGSTLWDTGELFF
d_gene: NA; v_gene: TRBV4-1; CDR3aa: CASSQGSQLNQPQHF
d_gene: NA; v_gene: TRBV5-4; CDR3aa: CASSLLTGNTIYF
d_gene: TRBD2; v_gene: TRBV27; CDR3aa: CASKKRPGLAWGQETQYF
d_gene: TRBD1; v_gene: TRBV9; CDR3aa: CASSVAQGASEQYF
d_gene: NA; v_gene: TRBV6-5; CDR3aa: CASSYDTGFQTQYF
d_gene: TRBD2; v_gene: TRBV10-3; CDR3aa: CAIGRAGVTDTGELFF
d_gene: NA; v_gene: TRBV5-1; CDR3aa: CASSPGDDQPQHF
d_gene: NA; v_gene: TRBV6-5; CDR3aa: CASSYGGGMNTEAFF
d_gene: NA; v_gene: TRBV6-5; CDR3aa: CASSPSPGGNTIYF
d_gene: NA; v_gene: TRBV5-1; CDR3aa: CASSFGGGDGHTF
d_gene: TRBD2; v_gene: TRBV10-2; CDR3aa: CASSDPWGGSYNEQFF
d_gene: NA; v_gene: TRBV4-1; CDR3aa: CASSQVVADYGYTF
d_gene: NA; v_gene: TRBV5-1; CDR3aa: CASSSTGATNEKLFF
d_gene: NA; v_gene: TRBV7-9; CDR3aa: CASRPTFRARGEQFF
d_gene: NA; v_gene: TRBV21-1; CDR3aa: CASSKFRGRTYNEQFF
d_gene: NA; v_gene: TRBV10-3; CDR3aa: CAISGGLLNYEQFF
d_gene: NA; v_gene: TRBV7-7; CDR3aa: CASSLIGTTQETQYF
d_gene: NA; v_gene: TRBV6-6; CDR3aa: CASNQPGTGGGGQYF
d_gene: TRBD1; v_gene: TRBV5-1; CDR3aa: CASSSPAGQGFLTTNYGYTF
d_gene: NA; v_gene: TRBV11-2; CDR3aa: CASRTPGDTEAFF
d_gene: TRBD1; v_gene: TRBV19; CDR3aa: CASRTGGRGNEQFF
d_gene: NA; v_gene: TRBV10-3; CDR3aa: CAISERGRGWDQPQHF
d_gene: NA; v_gene: TRBV7-6; CDR3aa: CASSSSLDSSLNIQYF
d_gene: TRBD1; v_gene: TRBV5-1; CDR3aa: CASSPDFTGGSYNEQFF
d_gene: NA; v_gene: TRBV18; CDR3aa: CASSPIVDREELDTQYF
d_gene: NA; v_gene: TRBV6-1; CDR3aa: CASSDLLNTEAFF
d_gene: TRBD1; v_gene: TRBV30; CDR3aa: CAWSQNRGRTEAFF
d_gene: NA; v_gene: TRBV7-6; CDR3aa: CASSLATGSNEQYF
d_gene: NA; v_gene: TRBV5-1; CDR3aa: CASSLTTGLTGELFF
d_gene: NA; v_gene: TRBV29-1; CDR3aa: CSALSDYEQYF
d_gene: TRBD1; v_gene: TRBV2; CDR3aa: CASSGAGSGGQYEAFF
d_gene: TRBD1; v_gene: TRBV30; CDR3aa: CAWSGGTGSGNTEAFF
d_gene: NA; v_gene: TRBV19; CDR3aa: CASSANREIEAFF
d_gene: NA; v_gene: TRBV11-2; CDR3aa: CASSPLVGREGVGGYEQYF
d_gene: TRBD2; v_gene: TRBV6-5; CDR3aa: CASSRGRASEQYF
d_gene: NA; v_gene: TRBV19; CDR3aa: CASTDLAMNTEAFF
d_gene: TRBD2; v_gene: TRBV11-3; CDR3aa: CASSLGLAARYEQYF